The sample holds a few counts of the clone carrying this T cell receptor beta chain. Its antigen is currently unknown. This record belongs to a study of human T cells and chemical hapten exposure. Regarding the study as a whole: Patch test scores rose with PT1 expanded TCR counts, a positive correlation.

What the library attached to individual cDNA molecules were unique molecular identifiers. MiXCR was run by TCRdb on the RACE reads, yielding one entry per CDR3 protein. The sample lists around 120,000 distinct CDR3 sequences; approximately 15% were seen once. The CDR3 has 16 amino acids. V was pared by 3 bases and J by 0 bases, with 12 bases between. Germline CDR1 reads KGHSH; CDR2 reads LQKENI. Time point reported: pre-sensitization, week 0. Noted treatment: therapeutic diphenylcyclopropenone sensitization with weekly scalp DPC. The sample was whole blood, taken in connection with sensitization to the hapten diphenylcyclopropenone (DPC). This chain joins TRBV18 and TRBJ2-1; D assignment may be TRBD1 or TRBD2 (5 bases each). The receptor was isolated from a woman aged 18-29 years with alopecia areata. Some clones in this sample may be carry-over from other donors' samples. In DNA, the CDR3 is TGTGCCAGCTCACCTCCGGCAGGGAGCTCCTACAATGAGCAGTTCTTC. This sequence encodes CASSPPAGSSYNEQFF. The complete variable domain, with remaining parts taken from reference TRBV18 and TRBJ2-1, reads NAGVMQNPRHLVRRRGQEARLRCSPMKGHSHVYWYRQLPEEGLKFMVYLQKENIIDESGMPKERFSAEFPKEGPSILRIQQVVRGDSAAYFCASSPPAGSSYNEQFFGPGTRLTVL.